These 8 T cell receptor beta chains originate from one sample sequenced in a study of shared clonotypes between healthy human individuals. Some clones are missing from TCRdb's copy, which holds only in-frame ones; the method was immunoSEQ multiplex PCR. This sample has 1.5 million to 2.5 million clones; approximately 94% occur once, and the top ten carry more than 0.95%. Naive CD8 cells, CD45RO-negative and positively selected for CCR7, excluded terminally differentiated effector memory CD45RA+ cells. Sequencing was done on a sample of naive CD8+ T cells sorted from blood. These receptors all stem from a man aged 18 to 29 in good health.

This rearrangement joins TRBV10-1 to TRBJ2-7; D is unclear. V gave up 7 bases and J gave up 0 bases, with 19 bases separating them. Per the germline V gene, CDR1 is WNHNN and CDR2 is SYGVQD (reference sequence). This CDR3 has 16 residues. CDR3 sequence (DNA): TGCGCCAGCAAGCCGCCTCGAGAAAAAAGCTCCTACGAGCAGTACTTC. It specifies CASKPPREKSSYEQYF.

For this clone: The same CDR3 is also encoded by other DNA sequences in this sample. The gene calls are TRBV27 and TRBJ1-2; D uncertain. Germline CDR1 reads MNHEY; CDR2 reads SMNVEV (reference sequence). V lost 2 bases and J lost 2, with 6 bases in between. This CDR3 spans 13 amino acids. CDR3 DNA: TGTGCCAGCAGTTTAGGACGGAACTATGGCTACACCTTC. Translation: CASSLGRNYGYTF.

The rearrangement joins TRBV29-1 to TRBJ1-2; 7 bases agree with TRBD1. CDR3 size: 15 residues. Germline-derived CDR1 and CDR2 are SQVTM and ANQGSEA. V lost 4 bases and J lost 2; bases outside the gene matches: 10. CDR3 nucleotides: TGCAGCGTTGTCGGGACCCGGGACAGCAACTATGGCTACACCTTC. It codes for CSVVGTRDSNYGYTF.

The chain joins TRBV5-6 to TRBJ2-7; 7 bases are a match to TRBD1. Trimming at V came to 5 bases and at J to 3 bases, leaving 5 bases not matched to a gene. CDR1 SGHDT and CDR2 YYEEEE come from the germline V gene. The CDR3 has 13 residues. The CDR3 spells CASRPPGGYEQYF. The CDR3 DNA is TGTGCCAGCAGACCCCCAGGGGGCTACGAGCAGTACTTC.

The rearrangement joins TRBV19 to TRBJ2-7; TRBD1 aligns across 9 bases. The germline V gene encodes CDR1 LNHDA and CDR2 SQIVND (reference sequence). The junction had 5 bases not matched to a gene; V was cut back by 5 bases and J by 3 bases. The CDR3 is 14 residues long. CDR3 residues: CASSLQGAYYEQYF. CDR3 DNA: TGTGCCAGTAGTTTACAGGGGGCATACTACGAGCAGTACTTC. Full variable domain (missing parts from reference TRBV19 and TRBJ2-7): DGGITQSPKYLFRKEGQNVTLSCEQNLNHDAMYWYRQDPGQGLRLIYYSQIVNDFQKGDIAEGYSVSREKKESFPLTVTSAQKNPTAFYLCASSLQGAYYEQYFGPGTRLTVT.

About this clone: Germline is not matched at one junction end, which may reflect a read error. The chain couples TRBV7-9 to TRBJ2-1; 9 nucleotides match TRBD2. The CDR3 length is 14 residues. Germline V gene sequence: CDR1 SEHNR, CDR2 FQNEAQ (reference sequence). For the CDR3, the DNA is TGTGCCAGCAGCGTAGCGGGAGCCCCCAATGAGCAGTTCTTC. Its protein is CASSVAGAPNEQFF.

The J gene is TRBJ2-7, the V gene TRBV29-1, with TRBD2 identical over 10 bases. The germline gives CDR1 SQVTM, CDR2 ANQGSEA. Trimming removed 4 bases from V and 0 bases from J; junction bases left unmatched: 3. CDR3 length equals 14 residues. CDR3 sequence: CSVVASGSSYEQYF. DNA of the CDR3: TGCAGCGTTGTTGCTAGCGGGAGCTCCTACGAGCAGTACTTC.

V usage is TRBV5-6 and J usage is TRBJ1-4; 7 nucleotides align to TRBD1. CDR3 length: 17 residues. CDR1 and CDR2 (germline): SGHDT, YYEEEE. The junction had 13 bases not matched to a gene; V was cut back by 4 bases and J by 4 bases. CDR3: CASSEGAPGQFNEKLFF. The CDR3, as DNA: TGTGCCAGCAGCGAAGGGGCCCCGGGACAGTTTAATGAAAAACTGTTTTTT.